This T cell receptor (beta chain) derives from a study of shared clonotypes between healthy human individuals. Positive CCR7 selection of CD45RO-negative cells yielded the naive CD8 cells, and terminally differentiated effector memory CD45RA+ cells were excluded. The assay was immunoSEQ multiplex PCR, and TCRdb's table has in-frame clones only and misses some. The table lists about 700,000 clones, 92% of them singletons. The germline gives CDR1 MGHRA, CDR2 YSYEKL. The CDR3 length is 15 residues. The junction had 5 bases not matched to a gene; V was cut back by 0 bases and J by 5 bases. This chain joins TRBV4-1 and TRBJ2-5; 8 positions match TRBD1. The source is a young man in good health. Material for sequencing was naive CD8+ T cells sorted from blood. Here the CDR3 DNA reads TGCGCCAGCAGCCAAGACGGACAGGGTGGCGAGACCCAGTACTTC. The encoded protein is CASSQDGQGGETQYF.